This T cell receptor (beta chain) stems from a study of blood T cell repertoires in COVID-19. Study background: Italy, Spain and the United States were the sources of the convalescent and acute COVID-19 samples. Sample material is recorded as cDNA or gDNA derived from T cells, B-cell-depleted T cells, or PBMCs.

The authors' processing: Researchers report that nucleated cell counts were estimated from reference gene primer amplification. TCRdb's table, derived via immunoSEQ multiplex PCR, lists solely in-frame clones and lacks some. V and J calls plus clone size are reproduced from that table; the DNA served to infer D and trimming. The sample yields 130,000 or so clones, 88% seen once. The source of this sequence is a man aged 50 to 59 with acute or convalescent COVID-19. The sequencing input was peripheral blood.

The CDR3 DNA follows: TGTGCCAACCGCGCCGGGACAGGGAGTGGAAACACCATATATTTT. It codes for CANRAGTGSGNTIYF. The chain couples TRBV10-3 to TRBJ1-3; 9 bases map to TRBD1. The CDR3 is made up of 15 amino acids. With 10 bases clipped from V and 3 bases from J, the junction kept 10 bases outside the gene matches. Germline loops: CDR1 ENHRY, CDR2 SYGVKD.